This TCR beta chain came from a study of shared clonotypes between healthy human individuals. On the study more broadly: Contributing individuals were a couple of females and three males aged 18 to 49. The study, taken as a whole, reports: The study found lower generation probabilities in non-shared clonotypes than in those shared by all four donors. A handful of donors showed sharing of approximately 5% of naive CD4 clonotypes.

TCRdb's copy holds only in-frame clones and misses some; the assay was immunoSEQ multiplex PCR. Of a few million clones listed, around 93% were seen once; the top ten hold around 1.7%. This CDR3 has 16 amino acids. Germline assignment: CDR1 SGDLS and CDR2 YYNGEE. V lost 0 bases, J lost 4 bases, and 5 bases stayed unmatched. Positive CCR7 selection of CD45RO-negative cells yielded the naive CD8 cells, and terminally differentiated effector memory CD45RA+ cells were excluded. As concerns this clone: Its antigen is not known. The sample holds other DNA sequences that translate to the same CDR3.

Sequencing used naive CD8+ T cells from PBMCs. The sequence was collected from a man aged 18-30 years in good health. Some clones in this sample may be carry-over from other donors' samples. The chain joins TRBV9 to TRBJ2-2; TRBD2 matches 8 bases. The CDR3 reads CASSVGAGGRTGELFF. In DNA form, the CDR3 reads TGTGCCAGCAGCGTAGGGGCGGGGGGCCGCACCGGGGAGCTGTTTTTT.